The 12 T cell receptor beta chains below all came from one sample that was sequenced in a study of blood T cell repertoires in COVID-19. Profiled with immunoSEQ multiplex PCR; TCRdb holds only in-frame clones, not every one. This table holds approximately 150,000 clones, approximately 91% found once. Material for sequencing was peripheral blood. The receptors originated from a young man with COVID-19, enrolled during active disease.

This chain joins TRBV30 and TRBJ2-3; a weak D match, TRBD2 (5 bases). The CDR3 sequence is 14 residues long. V was cut by 4 bases and J by 0 bases, with 11 bases left in between. The germline V gene encodes CDR1 GTSNPN and CDR2 SVGIG (reference sequence). CDR3 nucleotides: TGTGCCTGGATGGCGGACTCTAGCACAGATACGCAGTATTTT. Protein sequence: CAWMADSSTDTQYF.

The chain joins TRBV6-2 or TRBV6-3 to TRBJ1-2; 9 bases map to TRBD1. CDR1 is MNHEY, CDR2 SVGEGT, per germline. V was pared by 4 bases and J by 8 bases, with 5 bases of the junction left unmatched. There are 13 residues in the CDR3. The CDR3, as DNA: TGTGCCAGCAGTTGGGACAGGGTAGGCGGCTACACCTTC. Encoded protein: CASSWDRVGGYTF.

The chain employs TRBV29-1 and TRBJ2-3, with D tentatively TRBD1 (5 bases). CDR3 length: 11 residues. Germline-derived CDR1 and CDR2 are SQVTM and ANQGSEA. V was clipped by 2 bases and J by 9 bases, with 9 bases between them. The chain's CDR3 is CSVERGRTQYF. CDR3 DNA sequence: TGCAGCGTTGAAAGGGGTAGGACGCAGTATTTT.

The rearrangement joins TRBV29-1 to TRBJ2-1; a weak D match, TRBD2 (6 bases). Trimming took 7 bases from V and 7 from J, leaving 14 bases between them. The V gene's germline CDR1 is SQVTM and CDR2 ANQGSEA. The CDR3 totals 12 residues. The CDR3 sequence: CSGGDGINEQFF. The CDR3 nucleotides are TGCAGCGGGGGGGACGGGATAAATGAGCAGTTCTTC.

V usage is TRBV9 and J usage is TRBJ2-2; 9 bases align to TRBD1. Unmatched junction bases numbered 9, after V lost 3 bases and J lost 6 bases. Germline CDR1 is SGDLS and CDR2 is YYNGEE. This CDR3 is 16 amino acids long. CDR3 sequence (DNA): TGTGCCAGCAGCGCGCCGGGACAGGGTCGTCCCGGGGAGCTGTTTTTT. Its translation is CASSAPGQGRPGELFF.

This chain joins TRBV28 and TRBJ1-2, with 8 bases lining up with TRBD1. Germline V gives CDR1 MDHEN, CDR2 SYDVKM. The CDR3 loop spans 13 amino acids. V lost 7 bases, J lost 4 bases, and 5 bases stayed unmatched. The CDR3 reads CASTRTGGYGYTF. The DNA for the CDR3 is TGTGCCAGCACCCGAACAGGGGGCTATGGCTACACCTTC.

The genes are TRBV27 and TRBJ1-2, with 8 bases aligning to TRBD1. V gave up 6 bases and J gave up 6 bases; unmatched junction bases: 9. Germline V gene lookup returns CDR1 MNHEY and CDR2 SMNVEV (reference sequence). The CDR3 spans 14 residues. Here the CDR3 DNA reads TGTGCCAGCAGAACCTTAGGACAGGGTGATGGCTACACCTTC. This sequence encodes CASRTLGQGDGYTF.

This clone was picked up one time. This sequence joins TRBV27 and TRBJ2-3, with 9 bases aligning to TRBD2. The CDR3 spans 19 residues. The V segment lost 1 base and the J segment 1 base; nucleotides outside the gene matches: 12. In germline, CDR1 is MNHEY, CDR2 SMNVEV (reference sequence). CDR3 amino acids: CASSLFTKVSSGGTDTQYF. The CDR3 DNA is TGTGCCAGCAGTTTATTCACCAAGGTTTCTAGCGGGGGCACAGATACGCAGTATTTT.

V gene TRBV30 combines with J gene TRBJ1-2, with TRBD1 matching over 10 bases. The CDR3 covers 13 residues. The germline CDR1 and CDR2 sequences are GTSNPN and SVGIG (reference sequence). V was clipped by 7 bases and J by 7 bases; unmatched bases: 9. CDR3 DNA sequence: TGTGCCTATGGACAGGGGGTATGGGGTGGCTACACCTTC. Encoded protein: CAYGQGVWGGYTF.

The chain carries TRBV10-3 and TRBJ2-7; the D gene is possibly TRBD1 (6 bases). There are 14 residues in the CDR3. Germline V gene data show CDR1 as ENHRY and CDR2 as SYGVKD. V gave up 8 bases and J gave up 3 bases, with 17 bases separating them. For the CDR3, the DNA is TGTGCCATCCGCCCAGGGGCCGGCGGCTACGAGCAGTACTTC. Amino acids: CAIRPGAGGYEQYF.

The J gene is TRBJ1-2, the V gene TRBV25-1; D is possibly TRBD1 (6 bases). The germline gives CDR1 MGHDK, CDR2 SYGVNS. This CDR3 comprises 16 residues. Trimming shortened V by 3 bases and J by 5 bases, and 19 bases separated the two germline ends. CDR3 nucleotide sequence: TGTGCCAGCAGTGATGGGTGGGGGCCTGGGATTTATGGCTACACCTTC. This encodes CASSDGWGPGIYGYTF.

The chain uses TRBV15 and TRBJ2-2, with TRBD1 matching over 8 bases. With 4 bases clipped from V and 2 bases from J, the junction kept 6 bases outside the gene matches. The CDR3 runs 16 residues. Germline V gene data show CDR1 as LNHNV and CDR2 as YYDKDF (reference sequence). This CDR3 reads CATSTRQGINTGELFF. Written as DNA, the CDR3 is TGTGCCACCAGCACCAGACAGGGGATCAACACCGGGGAGCTGTTTTTT. The whole variable domain, filled in from reference TRBV15 and TRBJ2-2, reads DAMVIQNPRYQVTQFGKPVTLSCSQTLNHNVMYWYQQKSSQAPKLLFHYYDKDFNNEADTPDNFQSRRPNTSFCFLDIRSPGLGDTAMYLCATSTRQGINTGELFFGEGSRLTVL.